This T cell receptor (beta chain) was profiled in a study of beta chain features in type 1 diabetes. Notes on the study in general: Moderate but significant shortening of TCRB CDR3s was recorded in all four CD4+ subsets from Type 1 diabetes patients. High TCR expression in some cells could lead to their over-representation in cDNA sequencing. Any PCR bias toward short templates would affect both groups alike. In type 1 diabetes patients, VDJ junctions had fewer insertions; deletions at these junctions were more frequent.

The ends were cut back, 3 bases at V and 6 bases at J, with 12 bases in the middle. This CDR3 comprises 12 residues. Germline V lookup: CDR1 GTSNPN, CDR2 SVGIG (reference sequence). Sequencing targeted expressed TCRB transcripts, as all isolated RNA had been reverse transcribed. TCRdb's table, derived via immunoSEQ multiplex PCR, lists solely in-frame clones and lacks some. The sample holds about 240,000 clones, roughly 14% seen once. CD4+ cells of the naive, central memory, regulatory and stem cell-like memory types were sorted via CD45RO/CCR7/CD25/CD127/CD95/CD27. This clone was detected only a few times. As yet, its antigen is unknown.

The receptor comes from a man aged 25 to 45 with type 1 diabetes. The chain couples TRBV30 to TRBJ2-7; tentative D call: TRBD1 (5 bases). The material sequenced was naive CD4+ T cells from blood. CDR3 region: CAWRGATSEQYF. The CDR3, as DNA: TGTGCCTGGAGAGGGGCAACCAGCGAGCAGTACTTC. Variable domain in full (rest from reference TRBV30 and TRBJ2-7): SQTIHQWPATLVQPVGSPLSLECTVEGTSNPNLYWYRQAAGRGLQLLFYSVGIGQISSEVPQNLSASRPQDRQFILSSKKLLLSDSGFYLCAWRGATSEQYFGPGTRLTVT.